What follows are 11 T cell receptor beta chains derived from one specimen sequenced in a study of radiotherapy plus CTLA-4 blockade in lung cancer. Measured with immunoSEQ multiplex PCR; TCRdb has only the in-frame clones, and not every one. The repertoire has roughly 66,000 clones, around 86% of them found once; the top ten carry 4% to 5%. Sequencing was performed on peripheral blood, taken from a patient treated with radiotherapy plus ipilimumab. Receptors were obtained from a human donor with non-small cell lung cancer who had a partial response to radiotherapy plus ipilimumab.

The gene calls are TRBV10-1 and TRBJ2-7, with 9 bases lining up with TRBD1. The CDR3 runs 14 residues. From germline, CDR1 is WNHNN and CDR2 SYGVQD (reference sequence). V lost 5 bases to trimming and J lost 5 bases; unmatched junction nucleotides: 7. Here the CDR3 DNA reads TGCGCCAGCAGTAAAACCGGGACAGGGAACGAGCAGTACTTC. Its protein is CASSKTGTGNEQYF.

V usage is TRBV11-1 and J usage is TRBJ2-7; 7 bases map to TRBD2. Germline trimming cut 5 bases from V and 1 base from J; bases unmatched to any gene: 8. The germline CDR1 and CDR2 sequences are SGHAT and FQDESV (reference sequence). The CDR3 consists of 15 residues. CDR3 region: CASSDRAGRSYEQYF. The CDR3 DNA follows: TGTGCCAGCAGCGACCGAGCGGGACGATCCTACGAGCAGTACTTC.

V and J are TRBV7-2 and TRBJ2-5, with 9 bases aligning to TRBD2. The germline gives CDR1 SGHTA, CDR2 FQGNSA. The CDR3 extends over 15 amino acids. V shed 5 bases and J 4 bases; nucleotides not matched to a gene: 8. The CDR3 is CASSRPLAGVETQYF. The CDR3 DNA reads as TGTGCCAGCAGCCGCCCCTTAGCGGGAGTAGAGACCCAGTACTTC.

The chain links TRBV27 to TRBJ2-7; 10 bases line up with TRBD2. J was trimmed by 3 bases and V by 0 bases; bases with no gene match: 2. This CDR3 region has 15 residues. CDR1 is MNHEY and CDR2 is SMNVEV in the germline V gene (reference sequence). In DNA, the CDR3 is TGTGCCAGCAGTTTATCGGCTAGCGGGGGCTACGAGCAGTACTTC. This translates into CASSLSASGGYEQYF.

The gene calls are TRBV27 and TRBJ2-1; 10 bases fit TRBD1. This CDR3 region has 12 residues. The germline V gene encodes CDR1 MNHEY and CDR2 SMNVEV (reference sequence). V shed 5 bases and J 16 bases; nucleotides not matched to a gene: 8. The CDR3 DNA sequence: TGTGCCAGCAGTCTAACCGGGACAGGGGAATTCTTC. This sequence encodes CASSLTGTGEFF.

This chain joins TRBV6-1 and TRBJ1-4, with no clear D. Germline V gives CDR1 MNHNS, CDR2 SASEGT. CDR3 size: 13 residues. V was shortened by 2 bases and J by 14 bases, with 15 bases between the two germline ends. The CDR3 DNA sequence: TGTGCCAGCAGTGAACAGCCTCTACTAACCCTGTTTTTT. It yields the protein CASSEQPLLTLFF.

The J gene is TRBJ2-2, the V gene TRBV7-6; 9 nucleotides align to TRBD1. The CDR3 runs to 16 residues. The junction had 8 bases not matched to a gene; V was cut back by 6 bases and J by 3 bases. Germline CDR1 is SGHVS and CDR2 is FNYEAQ. The DNA for the CDR3 is TGTGCCAGCAGTCCCGGGACAGGGTCGTACACCGGGGAGCTGTTTTTT. Amino acid sequence: CASSPGTGSYTGELFF.

The sample holds one count of this clone. The chain combines TRBV28 with TRBJ2-3; TRBD2 is a possible D gene (5 bases). Germline V CDR1 and CDR2: MDHEN, SYDVKM. Trimming took off 5 bases at V and 4 bases at J, with 13 bases between the two ends. This CDR3 spans 14 amino acids. The CDR3 loop is CASSATGVADTQYF. CDR3 nucleotides: TGTGCCAGCAGTGCGACCGGGGTTGCAGATACGCAGTATTTT.

The chain uses TRBV14 and TRBJ1-2; no definite D call. From germline, CDR1 is SGHDN and CDR2 FVKESK. V lost 4 bases to trimming and J lost 0 bases, with 18 bases between them. The CDR3 is made up of 17 amino acids. CDR3 sequence: CASSPHSRGLANYGYTF. The CDR3 DNA follows: TGTGCCAGCAGCCCCCATTCTCGGGGTCTAGCTAACTATGGCTACACCTTC.

The genes are TRBV9 and TRBJ2-3; D is uncertain. The CDR3 sequence is 13 residues long. Between the trimmed V and J ends, which lost 0 bases and 4 bases, there was a span of 6 bases. The germline gives CDR1 SGDLS, CDR2 YYNGEE. Written as DNA, the CDR3 is TGTGCCAGCAGCGTAGATGTAGCAGATACGCAGTATTTT. Translation gives CASSVDVADTQYF.

This sequence joins TRBV2 and TRBJ2-2; 7 bases map to TRBD2. V shed 3 bases, J shed 3 bases, and the junction held 19 bases outside the gene matches. Germline V lookup: CDR1 SNHLY, CDR2 FYNNEI. This CDR3 has 20 residues. The CDR3 is CASSDPPAGRGGRHTGELFF. The DNA for the CDR3 is TGTGCCAGCAGTGACCCCCCTGCGGGTAGGGGAGGGAGGCACACCGGGGAGCTGTTTTTT.